The sequence of this T cell receptor beta chain was determined in a study of shared clonotypes between healthy human individuals. Study-level background: Donors, aged 18 to 49, were two women and a few men.

As originally analysed: As immunoSEQ supplied junction-only sequences (without quality scores), filtering differed. TCRdb keeps only in-frame clones here, not all; method: immunoSEQ multiplex PCR. V, J and clone size were drawn from that table, and D and trimming were deduced from the DNA. Among 2 million to 2.5 million clones, roughly 93% were seen once, and the ten largest hold 0.35% to 0.45%. This CDR3 has 13 residues. Germline CDR1 is GTSNPN and CDR2 is SVGIG (reference sequence). V lost 0 bases and J lost 8, with 13 bases in between. All participating donors were Caucasian adults from Nashville, Tennessee. A CD45RA-negative memory subset and a CD45RA+ naive subset were separated from the CD4+ cells.

This sequence originates from a young man in good health. Some clones in this sample may be carry-over from other donors' samples. The sequencing sample was made of naive CD4+ T cells from PBMCs. Subset: CD45RA+ positively selected. The V and J genes are TRBV30 and TRBJ1-2; D unresolved. The CDR3 spells CAWSVTAGRGYTF. The CDR3 nucleotides read TGTGCCTGGAGTGTAACGGCAGGTCGCGGCTACACCTTC.